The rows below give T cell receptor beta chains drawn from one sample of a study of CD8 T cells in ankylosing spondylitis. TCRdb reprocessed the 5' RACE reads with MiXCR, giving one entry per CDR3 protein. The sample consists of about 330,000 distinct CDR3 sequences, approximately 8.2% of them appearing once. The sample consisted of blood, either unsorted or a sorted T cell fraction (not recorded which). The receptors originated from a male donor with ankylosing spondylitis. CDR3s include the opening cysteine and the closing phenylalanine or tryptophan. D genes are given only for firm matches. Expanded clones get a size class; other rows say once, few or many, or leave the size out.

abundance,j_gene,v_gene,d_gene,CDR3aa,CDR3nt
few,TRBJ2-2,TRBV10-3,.,CAISEASETGELFF,TGTGCCATCAGTGAAGCTAGCGAGACCGGGGAGCTGTTTTTT
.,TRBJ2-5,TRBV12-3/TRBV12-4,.,CASSLQGPGGAQYF,TGTGCCAGCAGCCTACAGGGACCAGGCGGAGCCCAGTACTTC
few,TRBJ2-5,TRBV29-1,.,CSVEGAQGETQYF,TGCAGCGTTGAAGGGGCGCAGGGAGAGACCCAGTACTTC
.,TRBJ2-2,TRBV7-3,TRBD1,CASSSQGSGELFF,TGTGCCAGCAGCTCACAGGGGTCTGGGGAGCTGTTTTTT
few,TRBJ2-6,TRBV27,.,CASSLSIAGANVLTF,TGTGCCAGCAGTTTATCGATAGCTGGGGCCAACGTCCTGACTTTC
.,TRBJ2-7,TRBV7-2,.,CASSLGGTDYEQYF,TGTGCCAGCAGCTTAGGGGGGACGGATTACGAGCAGTACTTC
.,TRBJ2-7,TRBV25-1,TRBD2,CASSETSGKSYEQYF,TGTGCCAGCAGTGAGACTAGCGGAAAGTCCTACGAGCAGTACTTC
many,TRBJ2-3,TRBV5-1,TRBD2,CASSLAASGILPDTQYF,TGCGCCAGCAGCTTGGCGGCTAGCGGGATTCTACCGGATACGCAGTATTTT
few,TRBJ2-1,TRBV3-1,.,CASLGHSYNEQFF,TGTGCCAGCCTGGGACACAGCTACAATGAGCAGTTCTTC
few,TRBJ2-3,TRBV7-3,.,CASSLTGGGSWSTDTQYF,TGTGCCAGCAGCTTAACGGGTGGAGGGAGTTGGAGCACAGATACGCAGTATTTT
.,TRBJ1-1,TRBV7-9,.,CASSSPTENTEAFF,TGTGCCAGCAGCTCACCGACAGAGAACACTGAAGCTTTCTTT
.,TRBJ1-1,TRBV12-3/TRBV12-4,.,CASSVTGPRTEAFF,TGTGCCAGCAGTGTAACAGGCCCCCGGACTGAAGCTTTCTTT
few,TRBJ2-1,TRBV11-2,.,CASSLGNRRVEQFF,TGTGCCAGCAGCTTGGGGAACCGGAGGGTTGAGCAGTTCTTC
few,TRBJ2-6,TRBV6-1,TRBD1,CASGQGPSGANVLTF,TGTGCCAGCGGACAGGGGCCCTCTGGGGCCAACGTCCTGACTTTC
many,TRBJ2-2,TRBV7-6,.,CASSSPYRVGELFF,TGTGCCAGCAGCTCACCCTATCGGGTCGGGGAGCTGTTTTTT
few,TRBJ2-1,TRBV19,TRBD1,CASSTLRTGSLPEQFF,TGTGCCAGTAGTACCCTACGGACAGGGAGCCTCCCTGAGCAGTTCTTC
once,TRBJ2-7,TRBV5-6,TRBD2,CASSPRPGLAVTYEQYF,TGTGCCAGCAGCCCCCGACCGGGACTAGCGGTAACCTACGAGCAGTACTTC
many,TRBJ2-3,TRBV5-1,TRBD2,CASSLLAEGTDTQYF,TGCGCCAGCAGCTTGCTAGCGGAAGGCACAGATACGCAGTATTTT
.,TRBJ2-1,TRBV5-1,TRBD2,CASSLGTSGSWDEQFF,TGCGCCAGCAGCTTGGGGACTAGCGGGAGTTGGGATGAGCAGTTCTTC
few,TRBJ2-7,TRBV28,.,CASRPGATYEQYF,TGTGCCAGCAGACCGGGAGCTACCTACGAGCAGTACTTC
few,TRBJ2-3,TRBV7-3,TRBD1,CASSTGQPRDTQYF,TGTGCCAGCAGCACGGGACAGCCGAGAGATACGCAGTATTTT
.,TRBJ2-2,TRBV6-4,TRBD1,CATVGQGGFGELFF,TGTGCCACAGTCGGACAGGGGGGTTTCGGGGAGCTGTTTTTT
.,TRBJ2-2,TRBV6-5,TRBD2,CASSNLAGHTGELFF,TGTGCCAGCAGTAACCTAGCGGGGCACACCGGGGAGCTGTTTTTT
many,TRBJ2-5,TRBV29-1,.,CSVEVWQGLQETQYF,TGCAGCGTTGAAGTTTGGCAGGGTCTACAAGAGACCCAGTACTTC
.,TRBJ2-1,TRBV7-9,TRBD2,CASSPSGLAGGEQFF,TGTGCCAGCAGCCCCAGTGGACTAGCGGGAGGCGAGCAGTTCTTC
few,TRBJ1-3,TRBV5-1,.,CASSSTTAPRNTIYF,TGCGCCAGCAGCAGTACGACGGCCCCTCGGAACACCATATATTTT
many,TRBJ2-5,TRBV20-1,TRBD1,CSALQGAGETQYF,TGCAGTGCTTTGCAGGGGGCGGGGGAGACCCAGTACTTC
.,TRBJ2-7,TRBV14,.,CASSPDLFLGEQYF,TGTGCCAGCAGCCCGGATCTATTCCTGGGTGAGCAGTACTTC
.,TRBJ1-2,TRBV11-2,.,CASSPNQANGYTF,TGTGCCAGCAGCCCGAACCAGGCGAATGGCTACACCTTC
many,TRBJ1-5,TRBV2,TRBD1,CASSALTGGGQPQHF,TGTGCCAGCAGTGCCTTAACAGGGGGCGGACAGCCCCAGCATTTT
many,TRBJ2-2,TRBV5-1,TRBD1,CASSLLQGAQAGELFF,TGCGCCAGCAGCTTGCTGCAGGGGGCGCAGGCCGGGGAGCTGTTTTTT
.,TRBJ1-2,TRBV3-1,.,CASSQDRGFYGYTF,TGTGCCAGCAGCCAAGATCGGGGGTTCTATGGCTACACCTTC
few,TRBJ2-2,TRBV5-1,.,CASSLAGGASTRRELFF,TGCGCCAGCAGCTTGGCCGGGGGCGCCTCAACACGGAGGGAGCTGTTTTTT
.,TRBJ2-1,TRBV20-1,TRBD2,CSATLGLAGVFYNEQFF,TGCAGTGCTACTCTGGGACTAGCGGGAGTATTCTACAATGAGCAGTTCTTC
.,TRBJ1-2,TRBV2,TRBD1,CASSVLGQGSNYGYTF,TGTGCCAGCAGTGTCCTGGGACAGGGGAGCAACTATGGCTACACCTTC
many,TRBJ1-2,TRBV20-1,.,CSAEPREGYGYTF,TGCAGTGCTGAGCCCAGGGAAGGCTATGGCTACACCTTC
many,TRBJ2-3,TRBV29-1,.,CSVDAGYADTQYF,TGCAGCGTTGACGCAGGGTACGCAGATACGCAGTATTTT
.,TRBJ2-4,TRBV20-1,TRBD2,CSAPILAGKNIQYF,TGCAGTGCGCCGATACTAGCGGGAAAAAACATTCAGTACTTC
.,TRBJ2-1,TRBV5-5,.,CASSDQGPEYNEQFF,TGTGCCAGCAGCGATCAGGGGCCAGAATACAATGAGCAGTTCTTC
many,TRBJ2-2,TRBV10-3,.,CAISESISENTGELFF,TGTGCCATCAGTGAGTCGATTAGCGAGAACACCGGGGAGCTGTTTTTT
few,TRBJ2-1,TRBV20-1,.,CSASGGSQGHEQFF,TGCAGTGCTAGTGGAGGGAGCCAGGGCCATGAGCAGTTCTTC
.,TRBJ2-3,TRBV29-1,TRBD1,CSPSGTGGTDTQYF,TGCAGCCCGTCCGGGACAGGAGGCACAGATACGCAGTATTTT
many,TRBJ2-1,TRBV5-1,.,CASSLIGTSAEEQFF,TGCGCCAGCAGCTTGATCGGTACTTCCGCGGAGGAGCAGTTCTTC
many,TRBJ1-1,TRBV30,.,CAWSVNPRDLEAFF,TGTGCCTGGAGTGTGAACCCCCGAGACCTCGAAGCTTTCTTT
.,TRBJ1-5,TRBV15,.,CATSRDRFNQPQHF,TGTGCCACCAGCAGAGACAGATTCAATCAGCCCCAGCATTTT
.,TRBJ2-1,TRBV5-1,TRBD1,CASSDWGTGGRDEQFF,TGCGCCAGCAGCGACTGGGGGACAGGGGGCCGGGATGAGCAGTTCTTC
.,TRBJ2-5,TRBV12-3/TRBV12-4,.,CATRERTLIGGTQYF,TGTGCCACACGAGAAAGGACCCTTATTGGAGGGACCCAGTACTTC
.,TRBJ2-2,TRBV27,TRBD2,CASSPQPAAGGLNTGELFF,TGTGCCAGCAGTCCACAGCCCGCGGCGGGAGGCCTGAACACCGGGGAGCTGTTTTTT